The clone carrying this T cell receptor (beta chain) was detected ten times or more. As yet, its antigen is unknown. The data stem from a study of identical twins. CDR3 length equals 17 residues. The germline V gene encodes CDR1 KGHSH and CDR2 LQKENI. V dropped 3 bases and J dropped 4 bases, with 16 bases sitting between them. TCRdb reprocessed the 5' RACE reads with MiXCR, giving one entry per CDR3 protein. Counted here are a few hundred thousand distinct CDR3 sequences, more than 9% occurring once; the ten biggest clones make up 8% to 10%. There were only healthy Caucasians among the donors. Study outcomes and limitations: Low generation probability was overrepresented in out-of-frame alpha sequences shared by twins.

J is TRBJ2-6 and V is TRBV18, with D tentatively TRBD1 or TRBD2 (5 bases each). Sequencing was performed on memory T cells sorted from blood. The clonotype was recovered from a man between 50 and 59 years old in good health. CDR3 sequence (DNA): TGTGCCAGCTCACCGCGAGGGACCGGGGTCGGGGCCAACGTCCTGACTTTC. This encodes CASSPRGTGVGANVLTF.